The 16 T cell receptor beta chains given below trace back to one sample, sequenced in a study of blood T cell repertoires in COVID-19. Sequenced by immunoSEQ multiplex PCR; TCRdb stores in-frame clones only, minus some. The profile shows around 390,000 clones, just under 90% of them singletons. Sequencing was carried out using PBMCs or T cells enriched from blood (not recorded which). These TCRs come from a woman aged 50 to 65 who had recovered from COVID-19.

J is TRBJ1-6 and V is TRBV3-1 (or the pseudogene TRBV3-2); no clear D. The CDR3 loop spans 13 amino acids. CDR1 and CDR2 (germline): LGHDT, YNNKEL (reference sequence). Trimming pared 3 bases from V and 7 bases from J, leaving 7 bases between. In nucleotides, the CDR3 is TGTGCCAGCAGCCACGGTCCCAATTCACCCCTCCACTTT. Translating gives CASSHGPNSPLHF.

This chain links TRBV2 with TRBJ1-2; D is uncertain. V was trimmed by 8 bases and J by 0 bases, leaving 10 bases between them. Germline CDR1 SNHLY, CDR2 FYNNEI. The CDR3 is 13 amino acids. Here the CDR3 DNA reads TGTGCCAGCCCTCACCCGGCTAACTATGGCTACACCTTC. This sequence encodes CASPHPANYGYTF. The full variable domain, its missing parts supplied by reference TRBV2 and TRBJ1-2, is EPEVTQTPSHQVTQMGQEVILRCVPISNHLYFYWYRQILGQKVEFLVSFYNNEISEKSEIFDDQFSVERPDGSNFTLKIRSTKLEDSAMYFCASPHPANYGYTFGSGTRLTVV.

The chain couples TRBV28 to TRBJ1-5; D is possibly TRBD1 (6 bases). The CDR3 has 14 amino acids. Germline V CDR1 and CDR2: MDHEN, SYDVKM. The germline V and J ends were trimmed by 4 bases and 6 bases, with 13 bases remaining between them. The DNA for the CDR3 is TGTGCCAGCAGTTGGGGGCCAGGGCCTCAGCCCCAGCATTTT. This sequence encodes CASSWGPGPQPQHF.

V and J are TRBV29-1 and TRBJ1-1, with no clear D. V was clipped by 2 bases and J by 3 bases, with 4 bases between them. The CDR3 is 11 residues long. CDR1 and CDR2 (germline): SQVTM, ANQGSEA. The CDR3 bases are TGCAGCGTTGAACATTACACTGAAGCTTTCTTT. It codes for CSVEHYTEAFF.

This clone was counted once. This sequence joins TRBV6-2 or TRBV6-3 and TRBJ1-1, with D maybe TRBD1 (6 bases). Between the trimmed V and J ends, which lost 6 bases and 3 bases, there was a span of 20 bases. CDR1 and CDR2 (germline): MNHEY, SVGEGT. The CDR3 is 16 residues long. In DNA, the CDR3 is TGTGCCAGCAGCCCTGGGGGCTGGTATATGGACACTGAAGCTTTCTTT. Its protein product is CASSPGGWYMDTEAFF.

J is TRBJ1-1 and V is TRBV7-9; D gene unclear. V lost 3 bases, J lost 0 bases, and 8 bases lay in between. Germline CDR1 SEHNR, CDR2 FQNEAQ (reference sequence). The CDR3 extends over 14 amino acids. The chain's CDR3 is CASSFSQVNTEAFF. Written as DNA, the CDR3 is TGTGCCAGCAGCTTCTCTCAGGTGAACACTGAAGCTTTCTTT.

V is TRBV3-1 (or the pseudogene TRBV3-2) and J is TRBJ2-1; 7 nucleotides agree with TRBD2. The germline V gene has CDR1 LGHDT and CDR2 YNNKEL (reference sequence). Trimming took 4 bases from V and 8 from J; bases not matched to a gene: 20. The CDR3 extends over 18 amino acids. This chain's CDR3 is CASSPVLGAGDAVDEQFF. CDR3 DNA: TGTGCCAGCAGCCCGGTACTAGGTGCGGGGGATGCGGTCGATGAGCAGTTCTTC.

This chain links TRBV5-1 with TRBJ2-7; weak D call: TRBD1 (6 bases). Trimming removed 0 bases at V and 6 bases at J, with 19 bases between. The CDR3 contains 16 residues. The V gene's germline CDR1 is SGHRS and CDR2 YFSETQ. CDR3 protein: CASSLGTGRVRSEQYF. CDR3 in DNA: TGCGCCAGCAGCTTGGGTACAGGGCGGGTAAGGTCCGAGCAGTACTTC.

The CDR3, as DNA: TGTGCCACCCACTGGCCTCAGGGTAGATTGACTGAAGCTTTCTTT. Translated, it gives CATHWPQGRLTEAFF. The chain joins TRBV6-5 to TRBJ1-1; weak D call: TRBD1 (5 bases). Germline CDR1 reads MNHEY; CDR2 reads SVGAGI. The CDR3 spans 15 residues. V shed 10 bases and J shed 5 bases, with 23 bases lying between them.

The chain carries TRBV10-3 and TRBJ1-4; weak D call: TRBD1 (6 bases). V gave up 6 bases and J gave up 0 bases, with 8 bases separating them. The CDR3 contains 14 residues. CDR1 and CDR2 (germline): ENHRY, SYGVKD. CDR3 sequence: CAIRDSSTNEKLFF. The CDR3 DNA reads TGTGCCATCAGGGACAGCTCAACTAATGAAAAACTGTTTTTT.

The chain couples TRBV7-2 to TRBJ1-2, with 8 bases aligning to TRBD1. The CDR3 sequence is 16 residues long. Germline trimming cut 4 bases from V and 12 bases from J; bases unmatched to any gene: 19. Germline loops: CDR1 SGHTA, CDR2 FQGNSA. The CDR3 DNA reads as TGTGCCAGCAGCTCCGACCGCTATAAATCAGGGGGCTTCGACACCTTC. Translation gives CASSSDRYKSGGFDTF.

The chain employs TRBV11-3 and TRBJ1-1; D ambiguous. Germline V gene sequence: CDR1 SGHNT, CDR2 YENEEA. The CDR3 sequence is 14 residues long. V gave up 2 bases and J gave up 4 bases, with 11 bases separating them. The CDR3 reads CASSLHSDGTEAFF. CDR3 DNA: TGTGCCAGCAGCTTACACAGTGACGGCACTGAAGCTTTCTTT.

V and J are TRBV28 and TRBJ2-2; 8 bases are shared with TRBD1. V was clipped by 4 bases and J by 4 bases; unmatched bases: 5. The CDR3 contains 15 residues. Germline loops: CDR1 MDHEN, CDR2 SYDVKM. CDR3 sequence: CASSSTGEGTGELFF. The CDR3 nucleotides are TGTGCCAGCAGTTCGACAGGGGAAGGCACCGGGGAGCTGTTTTTT. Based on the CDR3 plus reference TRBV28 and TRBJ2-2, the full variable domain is DVKVTQSSRYLVKRTGEKVFLECVQDMDHENMFWYRQDPGLGLRLIYFSYDVKMKEKGDIPEGYSVSREKKERFSLILESASTNQTSMYLCASSSTGEGTGELFFGEGSRLTVL.

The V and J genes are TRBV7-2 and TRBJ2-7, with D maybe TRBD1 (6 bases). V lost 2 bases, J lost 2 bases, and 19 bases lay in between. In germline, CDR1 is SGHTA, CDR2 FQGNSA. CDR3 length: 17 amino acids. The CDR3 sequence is CASSLILSGTSTYEQYF. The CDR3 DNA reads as TGTGCCAGCAGCTTAATCCTATCCGGGACATCCACCTACGAGCAGTACTTC. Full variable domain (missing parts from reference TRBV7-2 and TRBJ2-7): GAGVSQSPSNKVTEKGKDVELRCDPISGHTALYWYRQSLGQGLEFLIYFQGNSAPDKSGLPSDRFSAERTGGSVSTLTIQRTQQEDSAVYLCASSLILSGTSTYEQYFGPGTRLTVT.

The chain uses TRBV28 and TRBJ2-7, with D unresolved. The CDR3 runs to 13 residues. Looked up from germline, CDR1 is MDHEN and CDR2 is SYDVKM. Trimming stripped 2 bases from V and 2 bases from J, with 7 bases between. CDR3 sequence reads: CASSLGLTYEQYF. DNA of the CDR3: TGTGCCAGCAGTTTAGGGCTGACCTACGAGCAGTACTTC.

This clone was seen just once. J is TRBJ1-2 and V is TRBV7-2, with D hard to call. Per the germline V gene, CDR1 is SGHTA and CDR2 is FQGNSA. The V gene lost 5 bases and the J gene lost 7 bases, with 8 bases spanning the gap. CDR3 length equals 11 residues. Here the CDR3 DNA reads TGTGCCAGCAGCCCCTTAGTTGGCTACACCTTC. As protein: CASSPLVGYTF. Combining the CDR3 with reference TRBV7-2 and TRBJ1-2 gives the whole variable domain GAGVSQSPSNKVTEKGKDVELRCDPISGHTALYWYRQSLGQGLEFLIYFQGNSAPDKSGLPSDRFSAERTGGSVSTLTIQRTQQEDSAVYLCASSPLVGYTFGSGTRLTVV.